These 25 T cell receptor beta chains came from one sample sequenced in a study of tumor and adjacent non-tumor tissue in lung cancer. No cell sorting was done before RNA was extracted from the tissue. A modified ARM-PCR protocol with three rounds of nested PCR amplified TCRbeta. MiXCR was run by TCRdb on the multiplex PCR reads, yielding one entry per CDR3 protein. The sample consists of 60,000 to 90,000 distinct CDR3 sequences, around four fifths of them appearing once. Sequenced material: lung tumor tissue. The receptors were gathered from a woman in her 50s with non-small cell lung cancer.

This clonotype was seen a few times. A much larger clone differs from this one at a single base, so this may be a read error. The V call is TRBV10-3, the J call TRBJ2-7, with no clear D. Germline values: CDR1 ENHRY, CDR2 SYGVKD. The CDR3 contains 14 residues. V was shortened by 3 bases and J by 3 bases, with 12 bases between the two germline ends. In DNA, the CDR3 is TGTGCCATCAGTGATAGAGCTAGACGCTACGAGCAGTACTTC. It is translated as CAISDRARRYEQYF.

Turning to this clonotype: This may be a read error, as it is one base from a much larger clone. V is TRBV5-8 and J is TRBJ1-5; no clear D. The DNA matches TRBJ2-3 better at its end, which makes the J call doubtful. The CDR3 has 11 residues. Germline CDR1 is SGHTS and CDR2 is YDEGEE. CDR3 DNA: TGTGCCAGCAGCTTGGGTCAGCCCCAGTATTTT. Translating it yields CASSLGQPQYF.

J is TRBJ1-2 and V is TRBV6-2 or TRBV6-3; maybe TRBD1 (5 bases). The CDR3 loop spans 14 amino acids. CDR1 MNHEY and CDR2 SVGEGT come from the germline V gene. V lost 8 bases to trimming and J lost 2 bases, with 15 bases between them. This CDR3 reads CASGPGTANYGYTF. DNA of the CDR3: TGTGCCAGCGGCCCAGGGACGGCAAACTATGGCTACACCTTC.

A note on this clonotype: A junction end diverges from the germline sequence, so it may reflect a read error. The chain is built from TRBV6-5 and TRBJ2-7; D not certain. Germline V gene sequence: CDR1 MNHEY, CDR2 SVGAGI. CDR3 length: 14 residues. The CDR3 DNA follows: TGTGCCAGCAGCATAGGCTTATCCTACTACGAACAGTACTTC. Translation: CASSIGLSYYEQYF.

Of note for this clonotype: A read error may produce the germline difference seen at one junction end. The chain carries TRBV7-3 and TRBJ2-3; TRBD2 matches 10 bases. The CDR3 spans 14 residues. Germline-derived CDR1 and CDR2 are SGHTA and FQGTGA. CDR3 DNA sequence: TGTGTCAGCAGCGGGCTAGCGGGAGCTGATACGCATTATTTT. Translating it yields CVSSGLAGADTHYF.

This clonotype came up once. This likely comes from a read error, as the CDR3 has no conserved phenylalanine or tryptophan at its end. CDR3 sequence reads: CTSSSGGEGQANYGYTS. CDR3 nucleotides: TGTACCAGCAGCTCGGGGGGGGAGGGCCAAGCTAACTATGGCTACACCTCC. The rearrangement links TRBV5-4 to TRBJ1-2, with D maybe TRBD1 (5 bases). This CDR3 region has 17 residues. Germline-derived CDR1 and CDR2 are SGHNT and YYREEE (reference sequence).

Of note for this clonotype: With a much larger clone just one base away, this may be a read error. V gene TRBV2 combines with J gene TRBJ2-5; 7 positions match TRBD2. CDR3 size: 12 residues. CDR1 and CDR2 (germline): SNHLY, FYNNEI. CDR3 sequence: CTSGAGQETQYF. DNA for the CDR3: TGTACCAGCGGGGCGGGACAAGAGACCCAGTACTTC.

This clonotype was seen only a few times. A single base separates this from a much larger clone, so it may be a read error. The CDR3 DNA reads TGCAGTGCTGGGAGTTCTCTTGAAGCTTTCTTT. Amino acids: CSAGSSLEAFF. This sequence joins TRBV20-1 and TRBJ1-1; D uncertain. The V gene's germline CDR1 is DFQATT and CDR2 SNEGSKA (reference sequence). V dropped 5 bases and J dropped 7 bases, with 11 bases sitting between them. The CDR3 is made up of 11 amino acids.

This clonotype was counted ten times or more. The rearrangement links TRBV20-1 to TRBJ2-5, with 9 bases matching TRBD2. The CDR3 is 16 amino acids. Germline values: CDR1 DFQATT, CDR2 SNEGSKA (reference sequence). Trimming cost V 5 bases and J 2 bases; bases outside gene matches: 12. In DNA, the CDR3 is TGCAGTGCTCCACCCAAGAGAGGACTAGCGCAAGAGACCCAGTACTTC. It specifies CSAPPKRGLAQETQYF.

For this clonotype: At one end the junction does not follow the germline gene, possibly because of a read error. The chain uses TRBV12-3 or TRBV12-4 and TRBJ2-2; 11 bases agree with TRBD1. The CDR3 is made up of 16 amino acids. As DNA, the CDR3 is TGTGCCAGCAGTACGGGACAGGGGGTAGACACCGGGGAGCTCTTTTTT. Translated, it gives CASSTGQGVDTGELFF.

This clonotype was counted at least ten times. This chain connects TRBV24-1 to TRBJ2-5, with a possible D match to TRBD2 (5 bases). The V gene's germline CDR1 is KGHDR and CDR2 SFDVKD. The CDR3 runs 15 residues. The V end was cut by 2 bases, the J end by 4 bases, with 13 bases between. In DNA form, the CDR3 reads TGTGCCACCAGTGATTGGCGGGTAGGCGGAGAGACCCAGTACTTC. The encoded protein is CATSDWRVGGETQYF.

Of note for this clonotype: One end of the junction varies from germline; a read error may be responsible. The V and J genes are TRBV6-5 and TRBJ2-7, with 9 bases identical to TRBD1. There are 14 residues in the CDR3. Germline V gives CDR1 MNHEY, CDR2 SVGAGI. The CDR3 reads CASIYGPGTGEQYF. As DNA, the CDR3 is TGTGCTAGCATTTACGGACCCGGGACAGGGGAGCAGTACTTC.

This chain joins TRBV10-2 and TRBJ2-5; D gene uncertain. With 9 bases removed from V and 1 base from J, the gap between germline ends came to 12 bases. Germline CDR1 reads WSHSY; CDR2 reads SAAADI. The CDR3 length is 13 residues. CDR3 in amino acids: CASSPMAQETQYF. The CDR3 DNA follows: TGCGCCAGTAGCCCCATGGCCCAAGAGACCCAGTACTTC.

About this clonotype itself: Germline and junction disagree at one end, which may indicate a read error. V gene TRBV6-5 combines with J gene TRBJ2-7, with D unresolved. This CDR3 is built from 11 residues. Germline CDR1 and CDR2: MNHEY and SVGAGI. CDR3 sequence: CASNYGYEQYF. The DNA for the CDR3 is TGTGCCAGCAATTACGGATACGAGCAGTACTTC.

This chain connects TRBV6-6 to TRBJ2-7; tentative D call: TRBD2 (6 bases). The V gene's germline CDR1 is MNHNY and CDR2 SVGAGI (reference sequence). This CDR3 is 16 amino acids long. V lost 9 bases, J lost 12 bases, and 33 bases lay in between. In DNA, the CDR3 is TGTGCCAGTATATCTCAACCCGGGATTAGCGGATATGTGTGGTACTTC. It specifies CASISQPGISGYVWYF.

The chain employs TRBV28 and TRBJ2-7; 8 nucleotides match TRBD2. This CDR3 contains 15 residues. With 7 bases clipped from V and 2 bases from J, the junction kept 10 bases outside the gene matches. In germline, CDR1 is MDHEN, CDR2 SYDVKM. The CDR3 sequence is CASKLNSGVAYEQYF. The CDR3 DNA reads as TGTGCCAGCAAATTAAATAGCGGGGTTGCCTACGAGCAGTACTTC.

With respect to this clonotype: An end of the junction does not agree with germline; a read error may underlie this. CDR3 residues: CAISESSRENTGAFF. The CDR3 bases are TGTGCCATCAGCGAGTCGTCTAGGGAGAACACTGGAGCTTTCTTT. This chain connects TRBV10-3 to TRBJ1-1; D remains unclear. The CDR3 contains 15 residues. Germline V CDR1 and CDR2: ENHRY, SYGVKD.

Notes on this clonotype: This may be a read error: a much more frequent sequence differs by one nucleotide. The chain is built from TRBV28 and TRBJ2-4; TRBD1 matches 10 bases. Germline loops: CDR1 MDHEN, CDR2 SYDVKM. Unmatched junction bases numbered 7, after V lost 8 bases and J lost 0 bases. The CDR3 loop spans 16 amino acids. The chain's CDR3 is CASCGDRGKAKNIQYF. In DNA, the CDR3 is TGTGCCAGCTGCGGGGACAGGGGCAAAGCCAAAAACATTCAGTACTTC.

The gene calls are TRBV10-1 and TRBJ1-2; 9 bases align to TRBD1. The CDR3 consists of 15 residues. The ends lost 3 bases at V and 8 bases at J; junction bases unmatched: 10. Per germline, CDR1 WNHNN and CDR2 SYGVQD (reference sequence). Here the CDR3 reads CASSEAGQGSDGYTF. For the CDR3, the DNA is TGCGCCAGCAGTGAAGCGGGACAGGGATCGGACGGCTACACCTTC.

This clonotype has a count of ten or more. The rearrangement links TRBV5-1 to TRBJ1-6; D gene unclear. This CDR3 has 15 amino acids. Germline V gene data show CDR1 as SGHRS and CDR2 as YFSETQ. V was pared by 0 bases and J by 3 bases, with 7 bases between. CDR3: CASSLEAGYNSPLHF. The DNA for the CDR3 is TGCGCCAGCAGCTTGGAGGCAGGCTATAATTCACCCCTCCACTTT.

Note on this clonotype: One junction end does not reproduce the germline sequence, and a read error may be involved. The chain has TRBV11-2 and TRBJ1-6; D uncertain. Germline V gives CDR1 SGHAT, CDR2 FQNNGV. The CDR3 is 13 amino acids. The CDR3 DNA is TGTGCCAGTAGCTTAGGGAGTGAGGGACCCCTCCACTTT. Protein sequence: CASSLGSEGPLHF. Together with reference TRBV11-2 and TRBJ1-6, the CDR3 gives the full variable domain: EAGVAQSPRYKIIEKRQSVAFWCNPISGHATLYWYQQILGQGPKLLIQFQNNGVVDDSQLPKDRFSAERLKGVDSTLKIQPAKLEDSAVYLCASSLGSEGPLHFGNGTRLTVT.

This chain joins TRBV11-2 and TRBJ2-1, with 12 bases lining up with TRBD2. In germline, CDR1 is SGHAT, CDR2 FQNNGV. Trimming at V came to 4 bases and at J to 10 bases, leaving 8 bases not matched to a gene. The CDR3 loop spans 15 amino acids. Here the CDR3 reads CASSSRTSGVGEQFF. DNA of the CDR3: TGTGCCAGCAGCTCCCGGACTAGCGGGGTGGGCGAGCAGTTCTTC. The full variable domain, in which reference TRBV11-2 and TRBJ2-1 provide the parts outside the CDR3, is EAGVAQSPRYKIIEKRQSVAFWCNPISGHATLYWYQQILGQGPKLLIQFQNNGVVDDSQLPKDRFSAERLKGVDSTLKIQPAKLEDSAVYLCASSSRTSGVGEQFFGPGTRLTVL.

On this clonotype: Being one base from a much bigger clone, this may be a read error. Since no conserved phenylalanine or tryptophan closes the CDR3, a read error is the likely cause. The chain has TRBV14 and TRBJ2-3, with D perhaps TRBD1 (6 bases). CDR1 is SGHDN, CDR2 FVKESK, per germline. V was pared by 3 bases and J by 0 bases, with 10 bases between. The CDR3 extends over 15 amino acids. CDR3 sequence reads: CASSQSGHSTDTQYI. The CDR3 DNA reads as TGTGCCAGCAGCCAGTCGGGACACAGCACAGATACGCAGTATATT.

This rearrangement joins TRBV6-1 to TRBJ1-2, with 8 bases identical to TRBD1. Trimming cost V 6 bases and J 10 bases; bases outside gene matches: 13. The CDR3 totals 14 residues. Germline-derived CDR1 and CDR2 are MNHNS and SASEGT. This CDR3 is CASSERTGSDDYTF. As DNA, the CDR3 is TGTGCCAGCAGCGAAAGGACAGGGTCCGATGACTACACCTTC.

To note about this clonotype: A read error may produce the germline difference seen at one junction end. CDR3: CATSGRGETFF. The CDR3 nucleotides are TGCGCCACCAGTGGGAGGGGTGAAACTTTCTTT. The V gene is TRBV24-1, the J gene TRBJ1-1, with a tentative D call TRBD1 (5 bases). The CDR3 is 11 residues long. CDR1 is KGHDR, CDR2 SFDVKD, per germline.